This is a list of T cell receptor beta chains from one sample in a study of cytomegalovirus exposure and HLA in healthy donors. The protocol was immunoSEQ multiplex PCR, while the TCRdb copy is restricted to in-frame clones and leaves out a portion. The table lists some 110,000 clones, about 76% of them singletons, with roughly 13% in the top ten. Sequencing input: PBMCs. These receptors were taken from a woman in her sixties in good health and CMV-seropositive. The CDR3 runs from the conserved cysteine through the conserved F or W. D genes are given only for firm matches. Clone size is shown for a subset of rows, as once, few, many or a class of expanded clone.

J gene: TRBJ2-3; V gene: TRBV28; clone size: .; D gene: TRBD1; CDR3 DNA: TGTGCCAGCAGTTTTTCTCAGACAGGGTATACGCAGTATTTT; CDR3 protein: CASSFSQTGYTQYF
J gene: TRBJ2-5; V gene: TRBV4-1; clone size: .; D gene: TRBD1; CDR3 DNA: TGCGCCAGCAGCCCAGGGGACAGGGGAATGAGACAAGAGACCCAGTACTTC; CDR3 protein: CASSPGDRGMRQETQYF
J gene: TRBJ2-1; V gene: TRBV10-3; clone size: .; D gene: TRBD2; CDR3 DNA: TGTGCCATCAGTGAGTCTCTACTAGCGGGGCCCAATGAGCAGTTCTTC; CDR3 protein: CAISESLLAGPNEQFF
J gene: TRBJ1-3; V gene: TRBV18; clone size: .; D gene: .; CDR3 DNA: TGTGCCAGCTCACCGAAAAGCGGTTTGTATGGAAACACCATATATTTT; CDR3 protein: CASSPKSGLYGNTIYF
J gene: TRBJ1-1; V gene: TRBV2; clone size: few; D gene: TRBD1; CDR3 DNA: TGTGCCACCTGGACAGGGGAAAACACTGAAGCTTTCTTT; CDR3 protein: CATWTGENTEAFF
J gene: TRBJ2-1; V gene: TRBV29-1; clone size: .; D gene: .; CDR3 DNA: TGCAGCGTTGCCAGGGAATACAATGAGCAGTTCTTC; CDR3 protein: CSVAREYNEQFF
J gene: TRBJ1-1; V gene: TRBV11-1; clone size: .; D gene: TRBD1; CDR3 DNA: TGTGCCAGCAGCGACGACAGGGTAACTGAAGCTTTCTTT; CDR3 protein: CASSDDRVTEAFF
J gene: TRBJ2-7; V gene: TRBV15; clone size: once; D gene: .; CDR3 DNA: TGTGCCACCAGCAGAGTTGGGGGCGCCTACGAGCAGTACTTC; CDR3 protein: CATSRVGGAYEQYF
J gene: TRBJ2-7; V gene: TRBV19; clone size: few; D gene: .; CDR3 DNA: TGTGCCAGTAGTATGTTTCGGGGTGGAGACGAGCAGTACTTC; CDR3 protein: CASSMFRGGDEQYF
J gene: TRBJ1-2; V gene: TRBV4-3; clone size: .; D gene: .; CDR3 DNA: TGCGCCAGCAGCCAAGAGGGGGGTAATGGCTACACCTTC; CDR3 protein: CASSQEGGNGYTF
J gene: TRBJ1-1; V gene: TRBV7-2; clone size: .; D gene: .; CDR3 DNA: TGTGCCAGCAGCTCCACCGTAAGGGTGTCCGCGGGTGCTGAAGCTTTCTTT; CDR3 protein: CASSSTVRVSAGAEAFF
J gene: TRBJ2-3; V gene: TRBV2; clone size: .; D gene: TRBD2; CDR3 DNA: TGTGCCAGCAGTGAGTGGAGCGGGGGAGAGGTCCAAGCAGATACGCAGTATTTT; CDR3 protein: CASSEWSGGEVQADTQYF
J gene: TRBJ2-7; V gene: TRBV4-2; clone size: .; D gene: TRBD2; CDR3 DNA: TGTGCCAGCAGCCACGTCTCCGGGACTAGCGGGACCTACGAGCAGTACTTC; CDR3 protein: CASSHVSGTSGTYEQYF
J gene: TRBJ2-7; V gene: TRBV5-8; clone size: few; D gene: .; CDR3 DNA: TGTGCCAGCAGCTCTGGGAGGCGGCTCTACGAGCAGTACTTC; CDR3 protein: CASSSGRRLYEQYF
J gene: TRBJ2-1; V gene: TRBV6-1; clone size: .; D gene: .; CDR3 DNA: TGTGCCAGCAGTGAAGGGACACTATCCTACAATGAGCAGTTCTTC; CDR3 protein: CASSEGTLSYNEQFF
J gene: TRBJ1-6; V gene: TRBV27; clone size: .; D gene: .; CDR3 DNA: TGTGCCAGCAGAATCACACAGGGCGGGCTTTTTTCACCCCTCCACTTT; CDR3 protein: CASRITQGGLFSPLHF
J gene: TRBJ2-1; V gene: TRBV9; clone size: .; D gene: TRBD2; CDR3 DNA: TGTGCCAGCAGCGTGAGGGAGGGCCGAGGCAATGAGCAGTTCTTC; CDR3 protein: CASSVREGRGNEQFF
J gene: TRBJ2-3; V gene: TRBV5-1; clone size: .; D gene: TRBD1; CDR3 DNA: TGCGCCAGCAGCTTGGCCGCAGGGGGCGCGACAGATACGCAGTATTTT; CDR3 protein: CASSLAAGGATDTQYF
J gene: TRBJ2-7; V gene: TRBV7-7; clone size: .; D gene: .; CDR3 DNA: TGTGCCAGCAGCTTAGGTCCAGGGGAGGGCTACGAGCAGTACTTC; CDR3 protein: CASSLGPGEGYEQYF
J gene: TRBJ2-2; V gene: TRBV7-6; clone size: .; D gene: TRBD2; CDR3 DNA: TGTGCCAGCAGCCTAGCGGGAGGGCCGACCGGGGAGCTGTTTTTT; CDR3 protein: CASSLAGGPTGELFF
J gene: TRBJ2-7; V gene: TRBV6-5; clone size: .; D gene: .; CDR3 DNA: TGTGCCAGCAGTTACTCGGTTGGGGGCACCTACGAGCAGTACTTC; CDR3 protein: CASSYSVGGTYEQYF
J gene: TRBJ2-7; V gene: TRBV19; clone size: .; D gene: TRBD2; CDR3 DNA: TGTGCCAGTAGTACTCTAGCGGGTAGGCCCTACGAGCAGTACTTC; CDR3 protein: CASSTLAGRPYEQYF
J gene: TRBJ1-1; V gene: TRBV15; clone size: .; D gene: .; CDR3 DNA: TGTGCCACCAGCAGAGAAGGCAGGGCCGAGAATGAAGCTTTCTTT; CDR3 protein: CATSREGRAENEAFF
J gene: TRBJ1-1; V gene: TRBV10-2; clone size: .; D gene: .; CDR3 DNA: TGCGCCAGCAGCGGACAGTACAACACTGAAGCTTTCTTT; CDR3 protein: CASSGQYNTEAFF
J gene: TRBJ1-2; V gene: TRBV9; clone size: .; D gene: TRBD1; CDR3 DNA: TGTGCCAGCAGCGGAGCCCTCCGGGGACAGGGGAACTATGGCTACACCTTC; CDR3 protein: CASSGALRGQGNYGYTF
J gene: TRBJ2-1; V gene: TRBV7-6; clone size: .; D gene: TRBD2; CDR3 DNA: TGTGCCAGCAGCCCTGTGGGACTAGCGGCCCAGTTCTTC; CDR3 protein: CASSPVGLAAQFF
J gene: TRBJ1-1; V gene: TRBV4-1; clone size: .; D gene: TRBD1; CDR3 DNA: TGCGCCAGCAGCCAAGATTTTAAAGGGACAGCCACTGAAGCTTTCTTT; CDR3 protein: CASSQDFKGTATEAFF
J gene: TRBJ2-7; V gene: TRBV4-1; clone size: .; D gene: TRBD2; CDR3 DNA: TGCGCCAGCAGCCCAGACCGGACTAGCGGGGGCTACGAGCAGTACTTC; CDR3 protein: CASSPDRTSGGYEQYF
J gene: TRBJ1-4; V gene: TRBV7-9; clone size: .; D gene: .; CDR3 DNA: TGTGCCAGCAGCCCTGCGGTGCAGGGCGAAAAACTGTTTTTT; CDR3 protein: CASSPAVQGEKLFF
J gene: TRBJ1-2; V gene: TRBV5-4; clone size: .; D gene: .; CDR3 DNA: TGTGCCAGCAGCTCTCCACGGGGAGGAGGCTACACCTTC; CDR3 protein: CASSSPRGGGYTF
J gene: TRBJ1-4; V gene: TRBV6-6; clone size: .; D gene: .; CDR3 DNA: TGTGCCAGCAGTTACTCTGGGGAGGCACATGAAAAACTGTTTTTT; CDR3 protein: CASSYSGEAHEKLFF
J gene: TRBJ1-1; V gene: TRBV27; clone size: once; D gene: .; CDR3 DNA: TGTGCCAGCAGTTTGCGGGATACCACTGAAGCTTTCTTT; CDR3 protein: CASSLRDTTEAFF
J gene: TRBJ2-1; V gene: TRBV4-1; clone size: .; D gene: TRBD1; CDR3 DNA: TGCGCCAGCAGCCAAGATCTGGGACAGATTTACAATGAGCAGTTCTTC; CDR3 protein: CASSQDLGQIYNEQFF
J gene: TRBJ1-5; V gene: TRBV7-2; clone size: .; D gene: .; CDR3 DNA: TGTGCCAGCAGCCAACACAGTAATCAGCCCCAGCATTTT; CDR3 protein: CASSQHSNQPQHF
J gene: TRBJ1-2; V gene: TRBV9; clone size: once; D gene: .; CDR3 DNA: TGTGCCAGCAGCTTAGGACAGTACCTCTCTAACTATGGCTACACCTTC; CDR3 protein: CASSLGQYLSNYGYTF
J gene: TRBJ1-6; V gene: TRBV28; clone size: .; D gene: .; CDR3 DNA: TGTGCCAGCAGTCCAGCGGTGGGGGCTAATTCACCCCTCCACTTT; CDR3 protein: CASSPAVGANSPLHF
J gene: TRBJ1-6; V gene: TRBV7-3; clone size: .; D gene: .; CDR3 DNA: TGTGCCAGCAGCAACTCCGGGACTTCTAATTCACCCCTCCACTTT; CDR3 protein: CASSNSGTSNSPLHF